The 30 T cell receptor beta chains presented below share a single source sample, sequenced in a study of T cells and Merkel cell carcinoma outcomes. TCRdb keeps only in-frame clones here, not all; method: immunoSEQ multiplex PCR. The sample has more than 1,500 clones, roughly 92% seen once. The sequenced material came from tumor tissue from Merkel cell carcinoma. The receptor set was obtained from a human donor with Merkel cell carcinoma.

The chain links TRBV30 to TRBJ2-5; TRBD1 matches at 10 bases. V was clipped by 5 bases and J by 5 bases; unmatched bases: 8. The CDR3 consists of 14 residues. Germline CDR1 GTSNPN, CDR2 SVGIG (reference sequence). The CDR3 nucleotides are TGTGCCTGGGCCCAGACAGGGGGCTGGGAGACCCAGTACTTC. Protein sequence: CAWAQTGGWETQYF.

The J gene is TRBJ1-1, the V gene TRBV5-4; 9 bases map to TRBD1. The CDR3 contains 15 residues. CDR1 and CDR2 (germline): SGHNT, YYREEE (reference sequence). Losses at the gene ends were 2 bases for V and 3 bases for J; bases not matched to a gene: 5. CDR3 sequence (DNA): TGTGCCAGCAGCTTTACAGGGGGCAGGCACACTGAAGCTTTCTTT. The encoded protein is CASSFTGGRHTEAFF.

V gene TRBV7-6 combines with J gene TRBJ2-2; 8 bases map to TRBD2. The CDR3 has 17 residues. With 0 bases clipped from V and 6 bases from J, the junction kept 9 bases outside the gene matches. Germline CDR1 and CDR2: SGHVS and FNYEAQ. The CDR3 region has the DNA TGTGCCAGCAGCTTAGCGCAGCGGGAGTTCCATCCCGGGGAGCTGTTTTTT. Protein product: CASSLAQREFHPGELFF.

This clone has a handful of counts. The J gene is TRBJ2-7, the V gene TRBV30; D remains ambiguous. The germline V gene encodes CDR1 GTSNPN and CDR2 SVGIG (reference sequence). V was clipped by 0 bases and J by 6 bases, with 12 bases between them. CDR3 size: 13 residues. The CDR3 protein is CAWSVYSPGEQYF. For the CDR3, the DNA is TGTGCCTGGAGTGTGTACAGCCCTGGCGAGCAGTACTTC.

The rearrangement joins TRBV18 to TRBJ2-1; the match to TRBD2 covers 10 bases. The length of the CDR3 is 20 residues. V was clipped by 4 bases and J by 1 base; unmatched bases: 16. Germline CDR1 and CDR2: KGHSH and LQKENI. The CDR3 reads CASSRSSGRAVSGSYNEQFF. The CDR3 DNA is TGTGCCAGCTCACGCTCGAGCGGGAGGGCCGTTTCTGGTTCCTACAATGAGCAGTTCTTC.

The CDR3 DNA is TGTGCCAGCAGCTTATCCGGGGACAATCAGCCCCAGCATTTT. Residues: CASSLSGDNQPQHF. This chain connects TRBV11-2 to TRBJ1-5, with D uncertain. CDR1 and CDR2 (germline): SGHAT, FQNNGV. The CDR3 spans 14 residues. The ends were cut back, 2 bases at V and 3 bases at J, with 8 bases in the middle.

V and J are TRBV29-1 and TRBJ1-4; TRBD1 might be the D (6 bases). V was clipped by 6 bases and J by 1 base, with 18 bases between them. The CDR3 consists of 16 residues. Germline V CDR1 and CDR2: SQVTM, ANQGSEA. The chain's CDR3 is CSVAISGARTNEKLFF. CDR3 coding DNA: TGCAGCGTCGCAATCTCAGGGGCGCGAACTAATGAAAAACTGTTTTTT.

V and J are TRBV7-9 and TRBJ2-7, with a possible D match to TRBD1 (6 bases). Per the germline V gene, CDR1 is SEHNR and CDR2 is FQNEAQ (reference sequence). V shed 5 bases and J shed 3 bases, with 17 bases lying between them. This CDR3 is built from 15 residues. The CDR3 DNA follows: TGTGCCAGCAGCAGAACCGGACAGTCCAACTACGAGCAGTACTTC. It yields the protein CASSRTGQSNYEQYF. The variable domain in full, with the rest retrieved from reference TRBV7-9 and TRBJ2-7, is DTGVSQNPRHKITKRGQNVTFRCDPISEHNRLYWYRQTLGQGPEFLTYFQNEAQLEKSRLLSDRFSAERPKGSFSTLEIQRTEQGDSAMYLCASSRTGQSNYEQYFGPGTRLTVT.

The V call is TRBV20-1, the J call TRBJ2-7; D ambiguous. There are 11 residues in the CDR3. Trimming pared 1 base from V and 6 bases from J, leaving 7 bases between. From germline, CDR1 is DFQATT and CDR2 SNEGSKA (reference sequence). CDR3 DNA: TGCAGTGCTAGAGGGCGGATCGAGCAGTACTTC. Translated: CSARGRIEQYF.

With respect to this clone: At one end, the junction sequence differs from germline, possibly due to a read error. The V and J genes are TRBV30 and TRBJ1-1; no clear D gene. The CDR3 loop spans 11 amino acids. The germline CDR1 and CDR2 sequences are GTSNPN and SVGIG (reference sequence). CDR3 residues: CAGSSGLVNFF. The CDR3 DNA sequence: TGTGCCGGCAGTTCGGGGTTGGTGAACTTTTTT.

This clone has a single count. This chain links TRBV28 with TRBJ2-5; D gene ambiguous. The V gene lost 4 bases and the J gene lost 2 bases, with 8 bases spanning the gap. This CDR3 contains 13 residues. The germline gives CDR1 MDHEN, CDR2 SYDVKM. The chain's CDR3 is CASSWAVQETQYF. The CDR3 region has the DNA TGTGCCAGCAGTTGGGCAGTGCAAGAGACCCAGTACTTC.

The V call is TRBV19, the J call TRBJ1-5; 8 nucleotides agree with TRBD1. With V trimmed by 7 bases and J by 6 bases, 5 bases remained unmatched. The CDR3 covers 13 residues. In germline, CDR1 is LNHDA, CDR2 SQIVND (reference sequence). The CDR3 spells CASTKQGGQPQHF. The CDR3 DNA follows: TGTGCCAGTACCAAACAGGGGGGTCAGCCCCAGCATTTT.

In this sample, this clone turned up once. This sequence joins TRBV4-2 and TRBJ1-4; the D gene is possibly TRBD1 (5 bases). Germline assignment: CDR1 LGHNA and CDR2 YNFKEQ. This CDR3 has 15 amino acids. The ends were cut back, 2 bases at V and 6 bases at J, with 13 bases in the middle. CDR3 in DNA: TGTGCCAGCAGCCAATTTTTGGGGCGGGATGAAAAACTGTTTTTT. Translation: CASSQFLGRDEKLFF.

The V and J genes are TRBV15 and TRBJ1-5; no clear D gene. The V gene's germline CDR1 is LNHNV and CDR2 YYDKDF (reference sequence). The CDR3 contains 12 residues. Trimming stripped 5 bases from V and 9 bases from J, with 11 bases between. The CDR3 region is CATSGSASPQHF. CDR3 bases: TGTGCCACCAGCGGGTCCGCGTCGCCCCAGCATTTT.

This rearrangement joins TRBV5-1 to TRBJ2-1; possibly TRBD1 for D (5 bases). V dropped 7 bases and J dropped 0 bases, with 14 bases sitting between them. This CDR3 contains 15 residues. The germline CDR1 and CDR2 sequences are SGHRS and YFSETQ. The CDR3 is CASGGAASSYNEQFF. The CDR3 DNA follows: TGCGCCAGCGGTGGGGCGGCGAGCTCCTACAATGAGCAGTTCTTC.

This chain links TRBV15 with TRBJ2-1, with no clear D. V lost 1 base and J 6 bases, leaving 10 bases between the germline ends. There are 14 residues in the CDR3. Germline V lookup: CDR1 LNHNV, CDR2 YYDKDF (reference sequence). CDR3 residues: CATSRVRTSNEQFF. The CDR3 DNA follows: TGTGCCACCAGCAGAGTTCGTACCTCCAATGAGCAGTTCTTC.

The chain is built from TRBV6-5 and TRBJ2-3, with 8 bases lining up with TRBD1. CDR3 length equals 14 residues. J was trimmed by 9 bases and V by 9 bases; bases with no gene match: 14. CDR1 is MNHEY, CDR2 SVGAGI, per germline. CDR3 residues: CASSGQVVGETQYF. The CDR3 coding sequence is TGTGCCAGTTCGGGACAGGTCGTCGGGGAGACGCAGTATTTT.

This chain connects TRBV7-9 to TRBJ2-7, with D perhaps matching TRBD1 or TRBD2 (5 bases each). CDR3 length equals 12 residues. V was cut by 5 bases and J by 6 bases, with 11 bases left in between. The germline CDR1 and CDR2 sequences are SEHNR and FQNEAQ (reference sequence). DNA for the CDR3: TGTGCCAGCAGCCGGGACGGGGCCGAGCAGTACTTC. Residues: CASSRDGAEQYF.

V is TRBV27 and J is TRBJ2-2, with TRBD1 identical over 8 bases. Unmatched junction bases numbered 1, after V lost 3 bases and J lost 1 base. This CDR3 comprises 15 residues. CDR1 is MNHEY and CDR2 is SMNVEV in the germline V gene (reference sequence). The CDR3 reads CASSFTGGNTGELFF. The DNA of the CDR3 is TGTGCCAGCAGTTTTACAGGGGGGAACACCGGGGAGCTGTTTTTT.

This chain connects TRBV7-9 to TRBJ1-1, with 9 bases aligning to TRBD1. Germline assignment: CDR1 SEHNR and CDR2 FQNEAQ (reference sequence). Trimming took 5 bases from V and 1 from J; bases not matched to a gene: 5. The CDR3 length is 15 residues. CDR3 coding DNA: TGTGCCAGCAGCGACTGGACAGGGGAGAACACTGAAGCTTTCTTT. It encodes CASSDWTGENTEAFF.

A single count supports this clone. This sequence joins TRBV19 and TRBJ1-5; TRBD1 might be the D (5 bases). The germline V gene has CDR1 LNHDA and CDR2 SQIVND (reference sequence). The CDR3 covers 14 residues. Trimming removed 5 bases at V and 0 bases at J, with 8 bases between. CDR3 coding DNA: TGTGCCAGTAGTCGGGGGGATAGCAATCAGCCCCAGCATTTT. Amino acids: CASSRGDSNQPQHF.

The chain employs TRBV7-8 and TRBJ1-6; TRBD1 aligns across 8 bases. Germline assignment: CDR1 SGHVS and CDR2 FQNEAQ. This CDR3 comprises 18 residues. Germline trimming cut 0 bases from V and 0 bases from J; bases unmatched to any gene: 4. The CDR3: CASSLARGPSSYNSPLHF. The CDR3 DNA follows: TGTGCCAGCAGCTTAGCCAGGGGGCCAAGCTCCTATAATTCACCCCTCCACTTT.

J is TRBJ2-7 and V is TRBV21-1; the table's D call TRBD1 went unverified against the DNA. TRBV21-1 is a documented pseudogene. The CDR3 is made up of 13 amino acids. The CDR3: CASSEGQAYEQYF. CDR3 nucleotides: TGTGCCAGCAGCGAAGGACAGGCCTACGAGCAGTACTTC.

The chain combines TRBV19 with TRBJ2-7, with 8 bases that match TRBD1. The CDR3 covers 13 residues. J gave up 2 bases and V 9 bases, and 6 bases lay outside the gene matches. CDR1 LNHDA and CDR2 SQIVND come from the germline V gene (reference sequence). The CDR3 spells CARNDRGTYEQYF. CDR3 nucleotide sequence: TGTGCCAGGAATGACAGGGGAACCTACGAGCAGTACTTC.

Concerning this clone: The germline gene is not matched at one end of the junction; a read error may be the cause. This chain connects TRBV5-1 to TRBJ1-1; 12 nucleotides align to TRBD1. Germline CDR1 SGHRS, CDR2 YFSETQ. The CDR3 extends over 16 amino acids. CDR3 residues: CASNLLGQGAGTEAFF. The DNA for the CDR3 is TGCGCCAGCAACTTGTTGGGACAGGGGGCAGGAACTGAAGCTTTCTTT.

V gene TRBV7-9 combines with J gene TRBJ2-7, with D perhaps given as TRBD1 or TRBD2 (5 bases each). The CDR3 is 15 residues long. Germline V CDR1 and CDR2: SEHNR, FQNEAQ (reference sequence). V gave up 5 bases and J gave up 0 bases, with 14 bases separating them. The CDR3 DNA reads as TGTGCCAGCAGCCCCGGGACGACCTACTCCTACGAGCAGTACTTC. Its protein is CASSPGTTYSYEQYF. Based on the CDR3 plus reference TRBV7-9 and TRBJ2-7, the full variable domain is DTGVSQNPRHKITKRGQNVTFRCDPISEHNRLYWYRQTLGQGPEFLTYFQNEAQLEKSRLLSDRFSAERPKGSFSTLEIQRTEQGDSAMYLCASSPGTTYSYEQYFGPGTRLTVT.

For this clone: Germline is not matched at one junction end, which may reflect a read error. The rearrangement uses TRBV18 and TRBJ2-7; 8 positions agree with TRBD2. The CDR3 sequence is 14 residues long. Germline CDR1 KGHSH, CDR2 LQKENI. CDR3 residues: CASSPLAETYEQYF. In DNA, the CDR3 is TGTGCCAGCTCTCCACTAGCGGAGACCTACGAGCAGTACTTC.

The chain employs TRBV4-2 and TRBJ2-1; 11 nucleotides agree with TRBD2. J gave up 9 bases and V 5 bases, and 9 bases lay outside the gene matches. This CDR3 spans 15 amino acids. In germline, CDR1 is LGHNA, CDR2 YNFKEQ. CDR3 loop: CASSTSGSYALEQFF. As DNA, the CDR3 is TGTGCCAGCAGCACTAGCGGGAGTTACGCCCTTGAGCAGTTCTTC.

This chain connects TRBV29-1 to TRBJ2-7; 11 bases match TRBD2. With V trimmed by 3 bases and J by 4 bases, 2 bases remained unmatched. The CDR3 is made up of 13 amino acids. The germline V gene encodes CDR1 SQVTM and CDR2 ANQGSEA. The CDR3 reads CSVETSGAYEQYF. Here the CDR3 DNA reads TGCAGCGTTGAGACTAGCGGGGCTTACGAGCAGTACTTC.

The CDR3 region is CSVGQGGADTQYF. The CDR3 coding sequence is TGCAGCGTTGGGCAGGGGGGCGCAGATACGCAGTATTTT. This rearrangement joins TRBV29-1 to TRBJ2-3; a weak D match, TRBD1 (7 bases). Trimming took 4 bases from V and 4 from J, leaving 12 bases between them. The CDR3 consists of 13 residues. Germline CDR1 reads SQVTM; CDR2 reads ANQGSEA.